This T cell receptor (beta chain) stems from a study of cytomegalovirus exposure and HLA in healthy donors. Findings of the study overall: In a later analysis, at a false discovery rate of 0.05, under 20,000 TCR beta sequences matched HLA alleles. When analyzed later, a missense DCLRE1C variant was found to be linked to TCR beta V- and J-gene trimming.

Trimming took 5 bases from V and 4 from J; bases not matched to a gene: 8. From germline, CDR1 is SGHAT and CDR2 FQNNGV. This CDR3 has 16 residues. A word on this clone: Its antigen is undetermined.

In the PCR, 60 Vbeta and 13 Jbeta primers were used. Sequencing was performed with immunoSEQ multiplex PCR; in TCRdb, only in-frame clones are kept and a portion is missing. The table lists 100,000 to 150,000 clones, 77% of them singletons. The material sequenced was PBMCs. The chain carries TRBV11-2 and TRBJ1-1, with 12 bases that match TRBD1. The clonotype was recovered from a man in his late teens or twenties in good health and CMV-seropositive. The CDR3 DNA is TGTGCCAGCAGCCAAGGCTGGGGACAGGGGGCCACTGAAGCTTTCTTT. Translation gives CASSQGWGQGATEAFF.